The rows below give T cell receptor beta chains drawn from one sample of a study of OX40 agonist ivuxolimab in advanced cancers. Measured with immunoSEQ multiplex PCR; TCRdb has only the in-frame clones, and not every one. The sample records about 52,000 clones, 94% being singletons. This material consisted of CD4+ or CD8+ T cells sorted from blood, taken in a trial of the OX40 agonist ivuxolimab. The receptors were sampled from an adult with an advanced solid tumor such as melanoma, head and neck, liver or kidney cancer. CDR3s include the opening cysteine and the closing phenylalanine or tryptophan. The D gene is left open where the match is weak. Expanded clones get a size class; other rows say once, few or many, or leave the size out.

v_call	d_call	j_call	clone_size	cdr3_nt	cdr3_aa
TRBV6-9	-	TRBJ2-1	once	TGTGCCAGCAGTTACAGGGAATCCCCCTTTGAGCAGTTCTTC	CASSYRESPFEQFF
TRBV4-1	-	TRBJ1-1	-	TGCGCCAGCAGCCAAGCCGGTACAGAGCCGAACACTGAAGCTTTCTTT	CASSQAGTEPNTEAFF
TRBV19	TRBD2	TRBJ2-1	-	TGTGCCAGTAGCATGGGACTAGCGGGAGGCAATGAGCAGTTCTTC	CASSMGLAGGNEQFF
TRBV29-1	-	TRBJ2-2	-	TGCAGCGTGGAGCGGGACACGACGAACACCGGGGAGCTGTTTTTT	CSVERDTTNTGELFF
TRBV29-1	-	TRBJ2-1	once	TGCAGCGCCGACGGGCCCCCGTTGGGAAATGAGCAGTTCTTC	CSADGPPLGNEQFF
TRBV28	TRBD1	TRBJ2-7	-	TGTGCCAGCAGTTTCGCATACAGGGGGAACGAGCAGTACTTC	CASSFAYRGNEQYF
TRBV9	TRBD2	TRBJ2-3	-	TGTGCCAGCAGCCTTGGGACTAGCGGGGGCACAGATACGCAGTATTTT	CASSLGTSGGTDTQYF
TRBV10-2	-	TRBJ2-3	-	TGCGCCAGCAGGTTCGATACGCAGTATTTT	CASRFDTQYF
TRBV7-2	-	TRBJ2-1	-	TGTGCCAGCAGCTTAGCGCTCCCAGGTGAGCAGTTCTTC	CASSLALPGEQFF
TRBV4-1	TRBD1	TRBJ2-2	-	TGCGCCAGCAGCCAAGGACCACAGGGGACCGGGGAGCTGTTTTTT	CASSQGPQGTGELFF